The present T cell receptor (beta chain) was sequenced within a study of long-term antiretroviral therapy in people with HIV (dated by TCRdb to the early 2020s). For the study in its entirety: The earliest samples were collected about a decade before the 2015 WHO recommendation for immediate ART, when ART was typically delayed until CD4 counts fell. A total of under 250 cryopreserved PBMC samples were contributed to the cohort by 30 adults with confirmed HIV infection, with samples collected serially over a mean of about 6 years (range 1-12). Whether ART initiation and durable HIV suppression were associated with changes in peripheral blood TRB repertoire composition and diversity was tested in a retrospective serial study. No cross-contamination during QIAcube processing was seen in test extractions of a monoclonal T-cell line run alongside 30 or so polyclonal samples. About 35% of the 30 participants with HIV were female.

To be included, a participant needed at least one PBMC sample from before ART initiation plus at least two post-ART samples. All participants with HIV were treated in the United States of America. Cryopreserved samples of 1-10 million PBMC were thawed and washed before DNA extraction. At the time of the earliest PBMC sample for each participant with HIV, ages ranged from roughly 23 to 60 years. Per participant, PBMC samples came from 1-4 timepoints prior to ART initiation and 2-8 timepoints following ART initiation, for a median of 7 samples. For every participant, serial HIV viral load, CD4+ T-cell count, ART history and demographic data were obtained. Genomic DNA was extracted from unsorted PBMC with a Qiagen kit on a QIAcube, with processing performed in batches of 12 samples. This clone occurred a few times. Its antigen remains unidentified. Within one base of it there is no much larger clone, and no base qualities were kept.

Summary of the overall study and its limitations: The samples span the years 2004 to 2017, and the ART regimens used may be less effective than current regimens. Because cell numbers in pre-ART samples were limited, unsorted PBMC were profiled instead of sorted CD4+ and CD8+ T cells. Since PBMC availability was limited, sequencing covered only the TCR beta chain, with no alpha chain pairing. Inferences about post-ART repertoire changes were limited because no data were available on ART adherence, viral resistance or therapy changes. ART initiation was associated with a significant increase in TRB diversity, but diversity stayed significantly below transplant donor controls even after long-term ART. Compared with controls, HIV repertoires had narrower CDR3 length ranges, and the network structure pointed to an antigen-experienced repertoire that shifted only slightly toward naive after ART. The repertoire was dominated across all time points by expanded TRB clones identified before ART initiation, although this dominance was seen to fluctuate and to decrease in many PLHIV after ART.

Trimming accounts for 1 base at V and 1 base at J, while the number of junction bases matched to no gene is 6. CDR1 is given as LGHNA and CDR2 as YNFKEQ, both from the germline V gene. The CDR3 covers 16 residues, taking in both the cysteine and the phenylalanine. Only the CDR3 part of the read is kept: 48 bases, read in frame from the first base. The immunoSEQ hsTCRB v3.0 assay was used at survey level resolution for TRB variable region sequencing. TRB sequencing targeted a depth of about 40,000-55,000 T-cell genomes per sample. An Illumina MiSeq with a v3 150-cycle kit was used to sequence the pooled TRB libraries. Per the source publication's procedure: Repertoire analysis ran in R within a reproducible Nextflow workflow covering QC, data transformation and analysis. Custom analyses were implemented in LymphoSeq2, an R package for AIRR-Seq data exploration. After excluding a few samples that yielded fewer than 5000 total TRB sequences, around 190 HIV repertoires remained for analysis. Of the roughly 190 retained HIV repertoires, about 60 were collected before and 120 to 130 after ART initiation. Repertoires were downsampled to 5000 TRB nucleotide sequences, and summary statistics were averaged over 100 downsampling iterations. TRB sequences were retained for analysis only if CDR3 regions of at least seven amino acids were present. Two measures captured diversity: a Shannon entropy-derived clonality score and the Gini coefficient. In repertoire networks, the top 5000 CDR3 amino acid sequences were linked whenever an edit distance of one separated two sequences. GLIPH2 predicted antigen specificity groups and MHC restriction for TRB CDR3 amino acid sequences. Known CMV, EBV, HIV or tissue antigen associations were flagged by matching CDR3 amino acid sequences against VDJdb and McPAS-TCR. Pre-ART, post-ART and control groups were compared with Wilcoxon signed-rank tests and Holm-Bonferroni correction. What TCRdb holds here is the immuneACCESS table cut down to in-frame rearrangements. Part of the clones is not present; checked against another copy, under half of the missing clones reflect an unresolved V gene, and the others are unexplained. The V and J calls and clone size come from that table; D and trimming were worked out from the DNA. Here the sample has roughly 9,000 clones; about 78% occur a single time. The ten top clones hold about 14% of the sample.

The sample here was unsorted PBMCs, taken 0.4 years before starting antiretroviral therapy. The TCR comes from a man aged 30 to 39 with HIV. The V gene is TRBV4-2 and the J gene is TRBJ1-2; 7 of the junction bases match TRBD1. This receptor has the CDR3 CASSQGVGQLNYGYTF. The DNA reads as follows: TGTGCCAGCAGCCAAGGTGTGGGACAGCTTAACTATGGCTACACCTTC.